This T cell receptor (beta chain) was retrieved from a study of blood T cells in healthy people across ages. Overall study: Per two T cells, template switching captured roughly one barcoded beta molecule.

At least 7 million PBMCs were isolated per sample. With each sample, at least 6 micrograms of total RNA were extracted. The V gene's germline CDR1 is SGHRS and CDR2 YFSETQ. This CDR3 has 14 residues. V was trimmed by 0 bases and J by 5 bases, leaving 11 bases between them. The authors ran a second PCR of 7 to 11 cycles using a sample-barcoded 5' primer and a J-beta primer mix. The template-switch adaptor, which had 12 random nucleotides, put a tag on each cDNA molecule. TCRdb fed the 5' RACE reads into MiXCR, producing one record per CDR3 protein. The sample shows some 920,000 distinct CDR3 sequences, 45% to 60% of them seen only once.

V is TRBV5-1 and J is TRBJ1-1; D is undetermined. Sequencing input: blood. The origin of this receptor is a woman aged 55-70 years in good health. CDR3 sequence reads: CASSLDLVVTEAFF. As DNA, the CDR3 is TGCGCCAGCAGCTTGGACCTGGTGGTAACTGAAGCTTTCTTT. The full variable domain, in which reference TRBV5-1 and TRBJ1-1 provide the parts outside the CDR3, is KAGVTQTPRYLIKTRGQQVTLSCSPISGHRSVSWYQQTPGQGLQFLFEYFSETQRNKGNFPGRFSGRQFSNSRSEMNVSTLELGDSALYLCASSLDLVVTEAFFGQGTRLTVV.